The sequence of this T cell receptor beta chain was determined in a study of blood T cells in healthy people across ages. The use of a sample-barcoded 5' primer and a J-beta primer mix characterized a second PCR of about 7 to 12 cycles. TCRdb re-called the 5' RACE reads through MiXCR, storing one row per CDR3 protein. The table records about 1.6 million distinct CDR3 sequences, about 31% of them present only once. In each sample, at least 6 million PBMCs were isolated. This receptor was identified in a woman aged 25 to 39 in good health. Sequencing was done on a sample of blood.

CDR3 protein: CASSPQGLATHEQYF. The CDR3, as DNA: TGTGCCAGCAGTCCTCAGGGACTAGCGACCCACGAGCAGTACTTC. J is TRBJ2-7 and V is TRBV28; TRBD2 matches at 10 bases. CDR1 MDHEN and CDR2 SYDVKM come from the germline V gene. The CDR3 spans 15 residues. V lost 5 bases to trimming and J lost 5 bases; unmatched junction nucleotides: 9.